This T cell receptor beta chain was sequenced for a study of cytomegalovirus exposure and HLA in healthy donors (dated by TCRdb to 2016 to 2017). For context, the study as a whole: According to a later analysis, the 120 validation repertoires were produced on the same platform as the 666 repertoires of the first cohort. The study combined high-throughput TCR immunosequencing, statistical association of individual TCRs with disease status, and machine learning to predict cytomegalovirus infection status. Besides the first cohort of 666 subjects, a separate validation cohort made up of roughly 120 different subjects was used. The study aimed to test whether signatures of past pathogen exposure could be identified by cataloging public T cell receptors. Beyond this particular receptor, the publication reports: Three of the identified cytomegalovirus-associated TCR beta chains were confirmed in vitro to be specific for cytomegalovirus antigens. A total of fewer than 200 TCR beta chains were listed by the study as associated with cytomegalovirus. Subsequent analysis determined that TCRs grouped into clusters in the first cohort also showed a tendency toward co-occurrence across the 120 or so validation repertoires, and approximately 93% of cluster scores exceeded 0. The authors suggested that the approach could potentially be extended to other disease states and immunological phenotypes. While some public TCRs were present in many individuals, most TCR sequences turned up only very rarely across donors. Cytomegalovirus status was reported to be diagnosed by the classifier with high specificity and sensitivity in both the original and validation cohorts. All 120 or so repertoires were used to score co-occurrence in the validation cohort in a later analysis, because that analysis had no HLA typing for the cohort.

Details on this clone: The antigen it recognizes is unknown. Per-base quality was not reported, and no clone a single base away is much larger than it.

Library construction relied on the immunoSEQ multiplex PCR assay. As for the original processing: To diagnose cytomegalovirus status from the catalog of TCR beta chain sequences, a statistical classification framework was built. TCRdb stores this immuneACCESS table with in-frame sequences only. Part of the clones is absent; in the studies checked, under half of the shortfall reflects unresolved V genes, and no reason is known for the rest. Clone size and V and J calls were adopted from that table, with D and trimming inferred from the DNA. The sample table shows about 120,000 clones, and around 89% are seen once. Roughly 1.4% of the sample comes from the top ten. Donors formed part of the validation cohort, which comprised some 120 subjects and was distinct from the first cohort of several hundred subjects. Spanning cysteine to phenylalanine, the CDR3 consists of 16 amino acids. CDR3 DNA is the only sequence kept; it has 48 bases, read in frame from the first base. V is cut back by 1 base and J by 7 bases, with 9 bases in the junction unmatched. In the germline V gene, CDR1 corresponds to SGHTA and CDR2 to FQGNSA.

The sequence is built from TRBV7-2 and TRBJ2-1; TRBD2 matches 8 bases in the middle. The source is a woman in her thirties in good health and CMV-seropositive. Sequenced sample: PBMCs. At the DNA level, the sequence is TGTGCCAGCAGCTTAGATTCAGGACTAGCTGGGAATGAGCAGTTCTTC. Its amino acids are CASSLDSGLAGNEQFF.